This TCR beta chain was recovered during a study of regulatory T cells in long-lasting Graves disease. The CDR3 has 12 amino acids. The V and J ends lost 6 bases and 6 bases, in that order; junction bases with no gene match: 4. Specified time point: persistent/refractory GD, antithyroid drugs over 5 years with positive TRAb. From PBMCs, RNA was extracted and then used to make the TCR library. Collection of peripheral blood (nine milliliters) was done using EDTA tubes. This clonotype was counted at least ten times. In building TCR beta libraries, iRepertoire HTBI primers were used together with Arm-PCR of CDR3 regions. TCRdb ran MiXCR on the multiplex PCR reads and lists one entry per CDR3 protein. The data show 650,000 to 850,000 distinct CDR3 sequences, with about 32% seen just once and about two fifths held by the top ten.

The rearrangement joins TRBV12-3 or TRBV12-4 to TRBJ1-1; 7 bases are a match to TRBD1. This clonotype was obtained from a female donor with Graves disease. Sequencing was performed on peripheral blood mononuclear cells (PBMCs), taken when the disease was refractory, from a patient treated with antithyroid drugs. The CDR3 here is CASRRTGPEAFF. In nucleotides, the CDR3 is TGTGCCAGCAGAAGGACAGGTCCTGAAGCTTTCTTT.